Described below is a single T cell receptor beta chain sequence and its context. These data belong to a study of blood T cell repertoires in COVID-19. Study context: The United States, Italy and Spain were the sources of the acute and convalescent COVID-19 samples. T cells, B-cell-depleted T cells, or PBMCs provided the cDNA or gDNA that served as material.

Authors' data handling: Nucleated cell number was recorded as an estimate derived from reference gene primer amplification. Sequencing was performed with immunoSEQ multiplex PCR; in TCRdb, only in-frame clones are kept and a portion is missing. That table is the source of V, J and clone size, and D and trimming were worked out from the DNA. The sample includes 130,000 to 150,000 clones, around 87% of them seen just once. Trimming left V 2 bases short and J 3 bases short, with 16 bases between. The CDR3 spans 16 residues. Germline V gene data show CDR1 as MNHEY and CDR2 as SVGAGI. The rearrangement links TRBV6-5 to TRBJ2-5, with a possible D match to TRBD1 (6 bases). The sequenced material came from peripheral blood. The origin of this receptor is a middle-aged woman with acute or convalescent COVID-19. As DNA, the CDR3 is TGTGCCAGCAGTTACGGGGGCCCCCAAGGGAAAGAGACCCAGTACTTC. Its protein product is CASSYGGPQGKETQYF.